This T cell receptor (beta chain) appears in the sequencing data of a study of blood T cell repertoires in COVID-19. Study summary: Sites in the United States, Italy and Spain provided acute and convalescent COVID-19 samples.

The CDR3 has 13 residues. Trimming removed 6 bases from V and 4 bases from J, with 12 bases in between. Per the germline V gene, CDR1 is SGHVS and CDR2 is FNYEAQ. Per the original methods: Amplifying reference gene primers gave estimates of nucleated cell counts. Repertoires were generated with immunoSEQ multiplex PCR, while TCRdb's copy carries only in-frame clones and drops some. That table supplies the V and J calls and clone size; D and trimming were determined from the DNA. This sample has 100,000 to 150,000 clones, with 88% found just once. This chain uses TRBV7-6 with TRBJ1-1, with D hard to call. Sequencing used peripheral blood. The clonotype originates from a woman aged 45-59 years with active or convalescent COVID-19. The CDR3 is CASSQGRVTEAFF. CDR3 bases: TGTGCCAGCAGTCAAGGGAGGGTCACTGAAGCTTTCTTT. Variable domain in full (rest from reference TRBV7-6 and TRBJ1-1): GAGVSQSPRYKVTKRGQDVALRCDPISGHVSLYWYRQALGQGPEFLTYFNYEAQQDKSGLPNDRFSAERPEGSISTLTIQRTEQRDSAMYRCASSQGRVTEAFFGQGTRLTVV.